The clone carrying this T cell receptor (beta chain) was seen repeatedly, ten times or more. The antigen remains unidentified. This specimen comes from a study of breast tumors, draining lymph nodes, adjacent tissues. Points from the study as a whole: Tumor TCR diversity was below lymph nodes but above nontumor tissue. Data fit most tumor T cells coming from lymph node, expanding in tumor. Compared with basal-like, luminal-like tumors shared significantly more repertoire with nontumor tissue.

Breast cancer patients provided tissue from their axillary draining lymph nodes. TCRdb called the multiplex PCR reads again in MiXCR, with one record for every CDR3 protein. Seen here are over 200,000 distinct CDR3 sequences, less than 35% observed once, and the top ten hold approximately 3.3%. This TCR derives from a female donor with breast cancer. Some clones in this sample may be carry-over from other donors' samples. Sequencing was done on a sample of axillary lymph node tissue.

This chain's CDR3 is CASSQASGTTFGTQYF. Here the CDR3 DNA reads TGCGCCAGCAGCCAGGCCTCCGGGACTACCTTTGGTACGCAGTATTTT. The chain is built from TRBV4-1 and TRBJ2-3; 7 positions match TRBD2. Trimming took 3 bases from V and 8 from J; bases not matched to a gene: 14. Per germline, CDR1 MGHRA and CDR2 YSYEKL. The CDR3 is 16 residues long.